This T cell receptor beta chain originates from a study of beta chain features in type 1 diabetes. Study-level findings and limits: Within each of all four CD4+ subsets, Type 1 diabetes patients had TCRB CDR3s that were moderately but significantly shorter.

The whole isolated RNA underwent reverse transcription, so sequencing captured expressed TCRB transcripts. Measured with immunoSEQ multiplex PCR; TCRdb has only the in-frame clones, and not every one. Here the sample spans around 240,000 clones, approximately 16% being singletons. This clone was detected only a few times. Its antigen is as yet unknown. The CDR3 is made up of 16 amino acids. Per the germline V gene, CDR1 is SGHRS and CDR2 is YFSETQ. The V and J ends lost 5 bases and 5 bases respectively, with 20 bases between them. The chain links TRBV5-1 to TRBJ2-1; perhaps TRBD1 as D (6 bases). The receptor comes from a man aged 30 to 39 with type 1 diabetes. What was sequenced was naive CD4+ T cells from blood. CDR3 protein: CASSFSALQGHNEQFF. As DNA, the CDR3 is TGCGCCAGCAGTTTCAGTGCATTACAGGGCCACAATGAGCAGTTCTTC.